The 27 T cell receptor beta chains reported below all come from one sample, sequenced in a study of CD8 T cells in ankylosing spondylitis. Antigen specificity for these receptors is unknown. TCRdb processed the 5' RACE reads anew with MiXCR; each CDR3 protein has one entry. The sample lists about 460,000 distinct CDR3 sequences, approximately 5% occurring once. Study observations and caveats: Seemingly distinctive of ankylosing spondylitis blood was a TCR beta motif formed by eight highly homologous variants.

Sequencing was done on a sample of blood, either unsorted or a sorted T cell fraction (not recorded which). These receptors all stem from a male donor with ankylosing spondylitis.

This clonotype was observed a few times. The chain combines TRBV7-8 with TRBJ2-5; D unresolved. Per germline, CDR1 SGHVS and CDR2 FQNEAQ. V dropped 4 bases and J dropped 5 bases, with 20 bases sitting between them. The CDR3 length is 16 residues. In nucleotides, the CDR3 is TGTGCCAGCAGCTCATACCGGGCTCCGGCTGGCGAGACCCAGTACTTC. Its translation: CASSSYRAPAGETQYF.

This clonotype was seen repeatedly, ten times or more. The rearrangement links TRBV11-1 to TRBJ2-1; TRBD2 matches 15 bases. Germline V CDR1 and CDR2: SGHAT, FQDESV (reference sequence). This CDR3 is built from 19 residues. Losses at the gene ends were 2 bases for V and 2 bases for J; bases not matched to a gene: 7. In DNA form, the CDR3 reads TGTGCCAGCAGCTTATCTCGGACTAGCGGGAGGGTGACCTACAATGAGCAGTTCTTC. Encoded protein: CASSLSRTSGRVTYNEQFF.

This clonotype was found many times. V is TRBV24-1 and J is TRBJ2-5; D remains ambiguous. Per the germline V gene, CDR1 is KGHDR and CDR2 is SFDVKD. The CDR3 loop spans 15 amino acids. V lost 0 bases and J lost 2, with 9 bases in between. CDR3 nucleotide sequence: TGTGCCACCAGTGATTTGGGCAGCCAGCAAGAGACCCAGTACTTC. Protein: CATSDLGSQQETQYF.

This clonotype was recorded many times. The rearrangement links TRBV12-3 or TRBV12-4 to TRBJ1-5; no clear D. Trimming stripped 6 bases from V and 1 base from J, with 10 bases between. CDR3 length: 14 residues. The CDR3 is CASSPRRSNQPQHF. CDR3 in DNA: TGTGCCAGCAGCCCCCGGCGCAGCAATCAGCCCCAGCATTTT.

This clonotype appeared many times. This sequence joins TRBV20-1 and TRBJ2-4; a possible D gene is TRBD1 (7 bases). The V end lost 5 bases, the J end lost 7 bases, and 18 bases lay between the germline ends. CDR3 length: 14 residues. CDR1 is DFQATT, CDR2 SNEGSKA, per germline (reference sequence). The CDR3 is CSAPTGAGRNIQYF. CDR3 DNA sequence: TGCAGTGCTCCTACAGGGGCGGGGAGGAACATTCAGTACTTC.

There are a few counts of this clonotype. The chain combines TRBV7-6 with TRBJ2-7; D gene ambiguous. The CDR3 spans 14 residues. CDR1 and CDR2 from the germline V gene are SGHVS and FNYEAQ. Trimming stripped 5 bases from V and 5 bases from J, with 16 bases between. The CDR3 sequence: CASSPGPVNHEQYF. The CDR3 nucleotides are TGTGCCAGCAGCCCCGGGCCGGTCAACCACGAGCAGTACTTC. Supplemented by reference TRBV7-6 and TRBJ2-7, the full variable domain reads GAGVSQSPRYKVTKRGQDVALRCDPISGHVSLYWYRQALGQGPEFLTYFNYEAQQDKSGLPNDRFSAERPEGSISTLTIQRTEQRDSAMYRCASSPGPVNHEQYFGPGTRLTVT.

This clonotype was detected ten times or more. V is TRBV10-3 and J is TRBJ2-7, with 7 bases matching TRBD2. The CDR3 contains 15 residues. Germline V gives CDR1 ENHRY, CDR2 SYGVKD. The junction had 5 bases not matched to a gene; V was cut back by 3 bases and J by 0 bases. The CDR3 DNA reads TGTGCCATCAGTGACCCTAGCGGCTACTCCTACGAGCAGTACTTC. It codes for CAISDPSGYSYEQYF.

This clonotype has a count of ten or more. The V gene is TRBV7-9, the J gene TRBJ2-1; no reliable D call. V lost 3 bases to trimming and J lost 2 bases, with 11 bases between them. The CDR3 is 15 residues long. Germline assignment: CDR1 SEHNR and CDR2 FQNEAQ (reference sequence). CDR3 region: CASSFGVGTYNEQFF. The CDR3 DNA follows: TGTGCCAGCAGCTTTGGGGTTGGGACCTACAATGAGCAGTTCTTC.

Many counts were recorded for this clonotype. J is TRBJ2-5 and V is TRBV28, with 11 bases matching TRBD2. CDR1 and CDR2 (germline): MDHEN, SYDVKM. There are 16 residues in the CDR3. With V trimmed by 5 bases and J by 1 base, 6 bases remained unmatched. CDR3 nucleotide sequence: TGTGCCAGCAGTATTGAGACTAGCGGGATCCAAGAGACCCAGTACTTC. This gives the protein CASSIETSGIQETQYF.

There are many counts of this clonotype. This chain connects TRBV12-3 or TRBV12-4 to TRBJ2-1, with D unclear. This CDR3 region has 13 residues. Trimming left V 5 bases short and J 10 bases short, with 15 bases between. CDR3 loop: CASSPRLVNEQFF. The CDR3 nucleotides are TGTGCCAGCAGTCCCCGACTGGTGAACGAGCAGTTCTTC.

Many counts were recorded for this clonotype. V usage is TRBV7-2 and J usage is TRBJ1-2; 7 bases agree with TRBD1. The CDR3 has 15 amino acids. J gave up 4 bases and V 2 bases, and 7 bases lay outside the gene matches. Germline CDR1 SGHTA, CDR2 FQGNSA. The CDR3 region has the DNA TGTGCCAGCAGCTTAAGATGGGACAGATTCTATGGCTACACCTTC. It is translated as CASSLRWDRFYGYTF.

This clonotype was counted many times. The CDR3 here is CASSRGGQGHGELFF. The CDR3 region has the DNA TGTGCCAGCTCTAGAGGGGGACAGGGACACGGGGAGCTGTTTTTT. The genes are TRBV12-3 or TRBV12-4 and TRBJ2-2; 9 bases fit TRBD1. This CDR3 contains 15 residues. V dropped 8 bases and J dropped 7; count of bases not matched to a gene: 11.

Ten or more counts support this clonotype. The CDR3 DNA reads as TGTGCCAGCAGCTTAAAGGGCAATCAGCCCCAGCATTTT. Its translation is CASSLKGNQPQHF. The V and J genes are TRBV7-2 and TRBJ1-5; D not resolved. This CDR3 has 13 residues. V gave up 2 bases and J gave up 2 bases, with 4 bases separating them. Germline values: CDR1 SGHTA, CDR2 FQGNSA.

This clonotype was seen many times. The J gene is TRBJ2-5, the V gene TRBV6-5; 12 nucleotides agree with TRBD2. This CDR3 has 15 residues. Germline V gives CDR1 MNHEY, CDR2 SVGAGI. With V trimmed by 6 bases and J by 1 base, 3 bases remained unmatched. The CDR3 here is CASRLTSGSQETQYF. CDR3 DNA: TGTGCCAGCAGGTTGACTAGCGGGAGCCAAGAGACCCAGTACTTC.

The gene calls are TRBV5-1 and TRBJ2-5, with D tentatively TRBD2 (6 bases). This CDR3 is built from 16 residues. CDR1 is SGHRS and CDR2 is YFSETQ in the germline V gene. V was pared by 4 bases and J by 5 bases, with 21 bases between. CDR3 sequence: CASSLGGNRYQETQYF. The CDR3, as DNA: TGCGCCAGCAGCCTTGGAGGGAATCGGTATCAGGAGACCCAGTACTTC.

CDR3 DNA sequence: TGTGCCAGCTCGATGGAGGGGGGCCGGATGTACGAGCAGTACTTC. It translates to CASSMEGGRMYEQYF. The chain combines TRBV2 with TRBJ2-7; the D call may be TRBD1 or TRBD2 (6 bases each). Per the germline V gene, CDR1 is SNHLY and CDR2 is FYNNEI. This CDR3 is 15 amino acids long. Trimming took 8 bases from V and 4 from J, leaving 21 bases between them.

About this clonotype: The junction does not match germline at one end; this may be a read error. This chain links TRBV6-5 with TRBJ2-7; no clear D gene. Germline V gives CDR1 MNHEY, CDR2 SVGAGI. This CDR3 has 16 residues. The CDR3 DNA reads TGTGCCAGCGGTTACTCGATTTTTATGGGGACCTACGAGCAGTACTTC. Protein sequence: CASGYSIFMGTYEQYF.

This chain uses TRBV7-3 with TRBJ2-1, with a tentative D call TRBD2 (6 bases). CDR3 length: 15 amino acids. Germline CDR1 is SGHTA and CDR2 is FQGTGA. V lost 4 bases and J 1 base, leaving 11 bases between the germline ends. The CDR3 DNA reads as TGTGCCAGCAGCTGGGCTGGGGGGTCCTACAATGAGCAGTTCTTC. Translating gives CASSWAGGSYNEQFF.

This clonotype was recorded at least ten times. The chain combines TRBV20-1 with TRBJ1-5; D remains unclear. From germline, CDR1 is DFQATT and CDR2 SNEGSKA (reference sequence). The CDR3 has 14 residues. V lost 1 base and J 5 bases, leaving 12 bases between the germline ends. This CDR3 is CSARVGFADQPQHF. Here the CDR3 DNA reads TGCAGTGCTAGAGTAGGTTTCGCGGATCAGCCCCAGCATTTT.

This clonotype was counted at least ten times. Written as DNA, the CDR3 is TGCAGCGTCACCTTGGACAGCAATGAGCAGTTCTTC. Protein sequence: CSVTLDSNEQFF. This chain connects TRBV29-1 to TRBJ2-1, with a possible D match to TRBD1 (6 bases). CDR3 length: 12 residues. Germline loops: CDR1 SQVTM, CDR2 ANQGSEA. Trimming cost V 6 bases and J 6 bases, with 12 bases left between them.

CDR3 amino acids: CASSLGWGSSYNEQFF. The CDR3 coding sequence is TGTGCCAGCAGTTTAGGGTGGGGGAGCTCCTACAATGAGCAGTTCTTC. The gene calls are TRBV12-3 or TRBV12-4 and TRBJ2-1, with D perhaps TRBD1 or TRBD2 (5 bases each). The CDR3 is made up of 16 amino acids. The ends were cut back, 1 base at V and 0 bases at J, with 10 bases in the middle.

CDR3 in amino acids: CASGNGDRVAETQYF. CDR3 nucleotide sequence: TGCGCCAGCGGAAATGGGGACAGGGTAGCTGAGACCCAGTACTTC. This chain joins TRBV5-1 and TRBJ2-5, with 9 bases aligning to TRBD1. CDR1 SGHRS and CDR2 YFSETQ come from the germline V gene. After removal of 7 bases from V and 5 bases from J, the junction contained 12 bases not matched to a gene. The CDR3 runs 15 residues.

Many counts were recorded for this clonotype. The chain couples TRBV28 to TRBJ2-7; 9 bases map to TRBD1. CDR3 size: 15 residues. Germline-derived CDR1 and CDR2 are MDHEN and SYDVKM. V shed 5 bases, J shed 0 bases, and the junction held 5 bases outside the gene matches. Here the CDR3 reads CASSGQGSSSYEQYF. The CDR3 DNA is TGTGCCAGCAGTGGACAGGGGTCAAGCTCCTACGAGCAGTACTTC.

V and J are TRBV7-9 and TRBJ2-2; no definite D call. Germline V gene lookup returns CDR1 SEHNR and CDR2 FQNEAQ (reference sequence). The V gene lost 5 bases and the J gene lost 7 bases, with 8 bases spanning the gap. The CDR3 has 12 amino acids. CDR3 sequence (DNA): TGTGCCAGCAGCCTTCAGTTCGGGGAGCTGTTTTTT. Translation: CASSLQFGELFF.

This clonotype was picked up many times. The V gene is TRBV12-3 or TRBV12-4, the J gene TRBJ1-2; no reliable D call. This CDR3 is 16 amino acids long. Trimming cost V 1 base and J 2 bases, with 14 bases left between them. The CDR3 sequence: CASSLVGGPTNYGYTF. The CDR3 DNA is TGTGCCAGCAGTTTAGTAGGAGGACCGACGAACTATGGCTACACCTTC.

This clonotype occurred many times. The chain is built from TRBV12-3 or TRBV12-4 and TRBJ1-5, with D unresolved. The length of the CDR3 is 15 residues. The V end lost 6 bases, the J end lost 3 bases, and 15 bases lay between the germline ends. CDR3 in DNA: TGTGCCAGCAGCCCGGACGGGATCCTCAATCAGCCCCAGCATTTT. Translating gives CASSPDGILNQPQHF.

This clonotype has a handful of counts. The J gene is TRBJ2-2, the V gene TRBV4-3, with a tentative D call TRBD2 (6 bases). The V end was cut by 3 bases, the J end by 5 bases, with 10 bases between. CDR1 and CDR2 (germline): LGHNA, YSLEER. The CDR3 loop spans 14 amino acids. The CDR3 region is CASSQGAGTGELFF. The CDR3 region has the DNA TGCGCCAGCAGCCAGGGTGCGGGGACCGGGGAGCTGTTTTTT.